The sequence of this T cell receptor (beta chain) was determined in a study of CD8 T cells in Susac syndrome. The RNA, about 0.45 to 1 ug, was put through reverse transcription using random hexamers. TCRdb recomputed calls from the immunoSEQ multiplex PCR reads with MiXCR, one row per CDR3 protein. Counted here are 90,000 or so distinct CDR3 sequences, approximately 95% occurring once; the ten biggest clones make up 0.3% to 0.4%. Per the germline V gene, CDR1 is SEHNR and CDR2 is FQNEAQ (reference sequence). Trimming removed 6 bases from V and 4 bases from J; junction bases left unmatched: 7. CDR3 size: 14 residues. Sequencing targeted TCR beta in T cells from blood (CD8+ and CD4+).

Sequencing used CD8+ T cells from PBMCs. The V call is TRBV7-9, the J call TRBJ2-7, with TRBD1 matching over 9 bases. This receptor was taken from a human donor in good health. CDR3 in amino acids: CASSSGQGVYEQYF. DNA for the CDR3: TGTGCCAGCAGTTCGGGACAGGGCGTTTACGAGCAGTACTTC.